Listed below are T cell receptor beta chains from one sample, sequenced in a study of early T cells in non-severe SARS-CoV-2 infection. TCRdb fed the 5' RACE reads into MiXCR, producing one record per CDR3 protein. The sample includes around 50,000 distinct CDR3 sequences, under 14% of them seen just once. Material for sequencing was whole blood. The receptors here all came from an adult who was a healthcare worker with PCR-confirmed SARS-CoV-2 infection or an uninfected control (not recorded which). Each CDR3 is given with its conserved first and last residue. The D gene is left open where the match is weak. Not every row has a clone size; where given, it reads once, few, many or a size class.

TRBV7-6	TRBJ2-1	many	.	CASSSPGSENEQFF	TGTGCCAGCAGCTCGCCGGGGAGCGAGAATGAGCAGTTCTTC
TRBV5-4	TRBJ1-1	few	.	CASSPGYDTEAFF	TGTGCCAGCAGCCCGGGGTACGACACTGAAGCTTTCTTT
TRBV3-1	TRBJ2-4	few	.	CASSHGIDIQYF	TGTGCCAGCAGCCACGGTATTGACATTCAGTACTTC
TRBV5-1	TRBJ2-7	.	TRBD1	CASSVRDRAPYEQYF	TGCGCCAGCAGCGTCCGGGACAGGGCCCCCTACGAGCAGTACTTC
TRBV29-1	TRBJ1-1	.	TRBD1	CSVWTGVAFF	TGCAGCGTTTGGACAGGGGTGGCTTTCTTT
TRBV7-2	TRBJ1-5	many	.	CASSLYRQPQHF	TGTGCCAGCAGCTTATACCGACAGCCCCAGCATTTT
TRBV7-9	TRBJ2-1	many	.	CASSSPGLGYNEQFF	TGTGCCAGCAGCTCGCCGGGACTGGGCTACAATGAGCAGTTCTTC
TRBV4-1	TRBJ2-1	few	.	CASSHRASGSYNEQFF	TGCGCCAGCAGCCATCGTGCCTCTGGCTCCTACAATGAGCAGTTCTTC
TRBV28	TRBJ1-2	many	TRBD1	CASGRQGTGYTF	TGTGCCAGCGGCAGACAGGGGACCGGCTACACCTTC
TRBV4-2	TRBJ2-3	.	TRBD2	CASSQEGASGVTDTQYF	TGTGCCAGCAGCCAAGAAGGAGCTAGCGGTGTTACAGATACGCAGTATTTT
TRBV28	TRBJ2-7	.	TRBD2	CASSSRLAGVTDEQYF	TGTGCCAGCAGTTCCCGACTAGCGGGAGTCACCGACGAGCAGTACTTC
TRBV28	TRBJ2-7	.	.	CASRPPVAAPSYEQYF	TGTGCCAGCAGACCCCCTGTAGCGGCACCCTCCTACGAGCAGTACTTC
TRBV14	TRBJ2-7	few	.	CASSHLRQAYSGAEQYF	TGTGCCAGCAGCCATTTACGACAGGCCTATTCGGGAGCCGAGCAGTACTTC
TRBV6-4	TRBJ2-2	few	.	CASSLMRDTGELFF	TGTGCCAGCAGTTTGATGCGGGACACCGGGGAGCTGTTTTTT
TRBV18	TRBJ2-2	few	.	CASSPSGTGELFF	TGTGCCAGCTCCCCCTCCGGCACCGGGGAGCTGTTTTTT
TRBV5-1	TRBJ2-5	.	TRBD2	CASSPGLAGAQETHYF	TGCGCCAGCAGCCCAGGACTAGCGGGGGCGCAAGAGACCCACTACTTC
TRBV9	TRBJ2-5	.	TRBD2	CASNLAGGPGSQTQYF	TGTGCCAGCAACCTAGCGGGGGGGCCAGGTTCACAGACCCAGTACTTC
TRBV10-1	TRBJ2-4	many	.	CASSESTGSKNIQYF	TGCGCCAGCAGTGAGTCAACAGGGTCCAAAAACATTCAGTACTTC
TRBV3-1	TRBJ2-7	many	.	CASSSRGQYEQYF	TGTGCCAGCAGCTCGCGAGGGCAATACGAGCAGTACTTC
TRBV3-1	TRBJ1-2	many	.	CASSQDFGRYTF	TGTGCCAGCAGCCAAGATTTCGGGCGCTACACCTTC
TRBV18	TRBJ2-1	few	.	CASSPPGPGINEQFF	TGTGCCAGCTCACCCCCCGGACCAGGTATTAATGAGCAGTTCTTC
TRBV19	TRBJ2-5	.	.	CATSSGIPYQETQYF	TGTGCCACCTCGTCAGGGATTCCCTACCAAGAGACCCAGTACTTC
TRBV11-2	TRBJ1-6	few	.	CASSSDPSYSPLHF	TGTGCCAGCAGCTCAGACCCCTCTTATTCACCCCTCCACTTT
TRBV20-1	TRBJ2-7	.	TRBD1	CSATTGGDNYEQYF	TGCAGTGCTACGACAGGGGGAGACAACTACGAGCAGTACTTC
TRBV5-1	TRBJ2-5	.	TRBD2	CASSGSGGQETQYF	TGCGCCAGCAGCGGTAGCGGGGGACAAGAGACCCAGTACTTC